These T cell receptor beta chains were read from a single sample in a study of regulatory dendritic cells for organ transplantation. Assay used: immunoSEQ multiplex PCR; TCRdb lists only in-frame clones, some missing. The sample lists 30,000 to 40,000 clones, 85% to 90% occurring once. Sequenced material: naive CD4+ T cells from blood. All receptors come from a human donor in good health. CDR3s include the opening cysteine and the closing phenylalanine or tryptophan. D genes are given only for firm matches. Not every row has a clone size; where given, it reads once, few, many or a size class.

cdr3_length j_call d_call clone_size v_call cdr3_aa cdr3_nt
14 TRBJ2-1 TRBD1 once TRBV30 CAWKKGQVSNEQFF TGTGCCTGGAAAAAGGGACAGGTGTCTAATGAGCAGTTCTTC
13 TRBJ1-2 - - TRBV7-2 CASSWDTNYGYTF TGTGCCAGCAGCTGGGACACTAACTATGGCTACACCTTC
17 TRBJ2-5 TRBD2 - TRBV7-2 CASRPPGLAGGPETQYF TGTGCCAGCAGGCCACCGGGACTAGCGGGGGGGCCGGAGACCCAGTACTTC
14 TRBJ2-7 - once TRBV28 CASSPLNQDYEQYF TGTGCCAGCAGTCCCCTTAACCAAGACTACGAGCAGTACTTC
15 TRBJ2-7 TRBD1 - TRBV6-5 CASRAGQGAAYEQYF TGTGCCAGCAGGGCGGGACAGGGGGCCGCCTACGAGCAGTACTTC
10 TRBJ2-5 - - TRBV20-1 CSAVGETQYF TGCAGTGCTGTGGGAGAGACCCAGTACTTC
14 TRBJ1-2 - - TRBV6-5 CASSYLGGTYGYTF TGTGCCAGCAGTTACCTCGGGGGAACCTATGGCTACACCTTC
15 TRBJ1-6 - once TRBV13 CASRGSSSYNSPLHF TGTGCCAGCCGGGGTTCGAGCTCCTATAATTCACCCCTCCACTTT
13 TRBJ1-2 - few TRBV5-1 CASNWETGYGYTF TGCGCCAGCAATTGGGAGACAGGCTATGGCTACACCTTC
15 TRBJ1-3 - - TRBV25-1 CASSGTGASGNTIYF TGTGCCAGCAGTGGAACAGGAGCCTCTGGAAACACCATATATTTT
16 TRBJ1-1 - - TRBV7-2 CASSGKTGLGNTEAFF TGTGCCAGCAGCGGAAAGACGGGATTAGGGAACACTGAAGCTTTCTTT
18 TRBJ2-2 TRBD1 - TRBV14 CASSQDLTGGWNTGELFF TGTGCCAGCAGCCAAGATTTGACAGGGGGTTGGAACACCGGGGAGCTGTTTTTT
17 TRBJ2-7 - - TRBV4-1 CASSHYVTPGTGYEQYF TGCGCCAGCAGCCACTACGTTACGCCAGGGACGGGGTACGAGCAGTACTTC
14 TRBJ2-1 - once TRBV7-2 CASSTGRTYNEQFF TGTGCCAGCAGTACGGGACGGACCTACAATGAGCAGTTCTTC
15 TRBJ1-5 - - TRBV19 CASSIWGEGNQPQHF TGTGCCAGTAGTATCTGGGGCGAGGGCAATCAGCCCCAGCATTTT
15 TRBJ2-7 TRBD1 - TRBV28 CASSLFRGRVDEQYF TGTGCCAGCAGTCTCTTCAGGGGGCGCGTAGACGAGCAGTACTTC
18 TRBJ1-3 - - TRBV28 CASSQKIRVKLSGNTIYF TGTGCCAGCAGCCAAAAAATCCGGGTCAAACTTTCTGGAAACACCATATATTTT
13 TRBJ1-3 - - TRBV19 CASPTGSGNTIYF TGTGCCAGTCCGACGGGTTCTGGAAACACCATATATTTT
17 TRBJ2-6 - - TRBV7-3 CASSLNSPGAGANVLTF TGTGCCAGCAGCTTAAACTCGCCAGGGGCTGGGGCCAACGTCCTGACTTTC
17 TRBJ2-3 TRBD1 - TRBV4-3 CASSLTPPGQGADTQYF TGCGCCAGCAGCCTAACTCCTCCCGGACAGGGGGCAGATACGCAGTATTTT
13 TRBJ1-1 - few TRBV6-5 CASSYQVNTEAFF TGTGCCAGCAGTTATCAGGTGAACACTGAAGCTTTCTTT
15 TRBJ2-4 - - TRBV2 CASSAESLAKNIQYF TGTGCCAGCAGTGCCGAGTCTTTAGCCAAAAACATTCAGTACTTC
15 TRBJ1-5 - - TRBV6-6 CASTPAQGRDQPQHF TGTGCCAGCACCCCCGCCCAGGGGAGGGATCAGCCCCAGCATTTT
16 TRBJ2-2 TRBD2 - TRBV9 CASSVALARNTGELFF TGTGCCAGCAGCGTAGCACTAGCGCGGAACACCGGGGAGCTGTTTTTT
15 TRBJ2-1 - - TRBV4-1 CASSQEGATRLEQFF TGCGCCAGCAGCCAAGAGGGGGCTACTCGATTGGAGCAGTTCTTC
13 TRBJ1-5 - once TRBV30 CAWSVESNQPQHF TGTGCCTGGAGTGTCGAGAGCAATCAGCCCCAGCATTTT
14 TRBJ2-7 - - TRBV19 CASSIAKRAYEQYF TGTGCCAGTAGTATCGCAAAGCGGGCCTACGAGCAGTACTTC
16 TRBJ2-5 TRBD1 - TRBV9 CASSVAGGRGEETQYF TGTGCCAGCAGCGTAGCAGGGGGAAGAGGGGAAGAGACCCAGTACTTC
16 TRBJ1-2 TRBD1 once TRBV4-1 CASSQDKGQGAYGYTF TGCGCCAGCAGCCAAGATAAGGGACAGGGGGCCTATGGCTACACCTTC
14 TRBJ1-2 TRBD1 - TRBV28 CASSQDRDGYGYTF TGTGCCAGCAGCCAAGACAGGGATGGGTATGGCTACACCTTC
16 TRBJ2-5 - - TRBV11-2 CASSPGDSLSLKTQYF TGTGCCAGCAGCCCGGGGGACAGCCTGTCGTTAAAGACCCAGTACTTC
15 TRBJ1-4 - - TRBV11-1 CASSHGVRDNEKLFF TGTGCCAGCAGCCATGGGGTCCGGGATAATGAAAAACTGTTTTTT
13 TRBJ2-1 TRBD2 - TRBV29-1 CSVRGRNYNEQFF TGCAGCGTTCGCGGGAGAAACTACAATGAGCAGTTCTTC
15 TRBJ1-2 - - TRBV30 CAWSVEVGRDYGYTF TGTGCCTGGAGTGTAGAGGTTGGGCGGGACTATGGCTACACCTTC
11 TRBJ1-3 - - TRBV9 CASSFGNTIYF TGTGCCAGCAGTTTTGGAAACACCATATATTTT
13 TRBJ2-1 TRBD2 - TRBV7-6 CASSSQRDGEQFF TGTGCCAGCAGCTCTCAGCGGGACGGTGAGCAGTTCTTC
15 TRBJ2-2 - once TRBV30 CAWSVWERGIGELFF TGTGCCTGGAGTGTATGGGAAAGGGGGATCGGGGAGCTGTTTTTT
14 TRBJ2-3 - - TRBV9 CASRPVGSTDTQYF TGTGCCAGCAGACCAGTCGGTAGCACAGATACGCAGTATTTT
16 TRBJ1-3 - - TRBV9 CASSVTFPSSGNTIYF TGTGCCAGCAGCGTAACTTTCCCGAGCTCTGGAAACACCATATATTTT
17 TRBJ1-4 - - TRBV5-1 CASSAEMGGGFNEKLFF TGCGCCAGCAGCGCCGAAATGGGCGGGGGTTTTAATGAAAAACTGTTTTTT
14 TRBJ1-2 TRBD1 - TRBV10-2 CASSDVQGVYGYTF TGCGCCAGCAGTGATGTGCAGGGGGTCTATGGCTACACCTTC
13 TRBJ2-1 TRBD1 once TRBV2 CASRRDSYNEQFF TGTGCCAGCAGGAGGGACAGCTACAATGAGCAGTTCTTC
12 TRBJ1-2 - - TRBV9 CASSVGPYGYTF TGTGCCAGCAGCGTCGGGCCCTATGGCTACACCTTC
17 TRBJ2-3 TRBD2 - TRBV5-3 CARSFGDGLAGTDTQYF TGTGCCAGAAGCTTTGGCGATGGACTAGCGGGCACAGATACGCAGTATTTT
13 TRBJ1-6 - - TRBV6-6 CASSYSESSPLHF TGTGCCAGCAGTTACTCTGAGAGTTCACCCCTCCACTTT
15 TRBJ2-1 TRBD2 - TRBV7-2 CASSLGALAAGEQFF TGTGCCAGCAGCTTAGGTGCCCTAGCGGCCGGGGAGCAGTTCTTC
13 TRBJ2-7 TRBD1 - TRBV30 CACRDRGWYEQYF TGTGCCTGCCGGGACAGGGGGTGGTACGAGCAGTACTTC
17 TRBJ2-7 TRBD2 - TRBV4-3 CASSQGGLAGGTYEQYF TGCGCCAGCAGCCAAGGGGGACTAGCGGGAGGCACCTACGAGCAGTACTTC